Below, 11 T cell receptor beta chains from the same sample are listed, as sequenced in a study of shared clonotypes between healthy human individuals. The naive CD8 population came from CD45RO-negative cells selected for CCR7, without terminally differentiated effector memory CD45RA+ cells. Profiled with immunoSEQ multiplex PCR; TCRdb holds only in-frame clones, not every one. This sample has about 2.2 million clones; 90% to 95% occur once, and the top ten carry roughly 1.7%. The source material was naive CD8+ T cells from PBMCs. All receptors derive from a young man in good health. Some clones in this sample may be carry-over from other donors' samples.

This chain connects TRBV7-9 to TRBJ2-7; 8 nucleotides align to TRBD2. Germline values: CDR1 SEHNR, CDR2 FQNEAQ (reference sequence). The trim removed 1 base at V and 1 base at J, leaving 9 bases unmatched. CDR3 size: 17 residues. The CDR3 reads CASSLGVAGKGSYEQYF. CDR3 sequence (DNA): TGTGCCAGCAGCTTAGGGGTAGCGGGGAAGGGGTCCTACGAGCAGTACTTC.

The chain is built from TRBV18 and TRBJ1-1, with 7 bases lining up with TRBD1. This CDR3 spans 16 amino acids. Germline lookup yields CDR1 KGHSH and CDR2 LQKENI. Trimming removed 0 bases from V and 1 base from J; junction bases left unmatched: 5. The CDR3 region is CASSPPTTGQNTEAFF. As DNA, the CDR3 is TGTGCCAGCTCACCACCTACGACAGGGCAGAACACTGAAGCTTTCTTT. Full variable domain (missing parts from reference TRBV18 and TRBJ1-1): NAGVMQNPRHLVRRRGQEARLRCSPMKGHSHVYWYRQLPEEGLKFMVYLQKENIIDESGMPKERFSAEFPKEGPSILRIQQVVRGDSAAYFCASSPPTTGQNTEAFFGQGTRLTVV.

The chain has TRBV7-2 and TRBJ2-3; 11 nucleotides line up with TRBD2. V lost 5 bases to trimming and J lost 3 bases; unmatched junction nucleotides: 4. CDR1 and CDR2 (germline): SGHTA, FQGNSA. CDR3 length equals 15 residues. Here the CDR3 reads CASSRLAGKTDTQYF. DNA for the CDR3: TGTGCCAGCAGCCGACTAGCGGGGAAGACAGATACGCAGTATTTT.

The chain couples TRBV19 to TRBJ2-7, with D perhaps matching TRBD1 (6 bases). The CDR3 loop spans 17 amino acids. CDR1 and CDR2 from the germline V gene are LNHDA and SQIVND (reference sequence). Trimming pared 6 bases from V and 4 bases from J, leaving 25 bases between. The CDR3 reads CASSLSIAVRGPYEQYF. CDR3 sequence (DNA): TGTGCCAGTAGCCTAAGTATAGCAGTCAGGGGACCTTACGAGCAGTACTTC.

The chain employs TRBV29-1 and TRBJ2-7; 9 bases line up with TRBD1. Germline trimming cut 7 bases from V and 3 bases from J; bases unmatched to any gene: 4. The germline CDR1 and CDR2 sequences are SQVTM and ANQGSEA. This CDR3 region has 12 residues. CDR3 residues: CSATGQGYEQYF. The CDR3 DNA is TGCAGCGCCACGGGACAGGGCTACGAGCAGTACTTC.

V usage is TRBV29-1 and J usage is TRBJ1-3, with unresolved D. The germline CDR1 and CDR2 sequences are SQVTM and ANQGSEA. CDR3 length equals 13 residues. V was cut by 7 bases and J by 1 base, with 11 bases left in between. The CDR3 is CSAYYSSGNTIYF. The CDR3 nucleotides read TGCAGCGCCTACTACAGTTCTGGAAACACCATATATTTT.

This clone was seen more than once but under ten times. The CDR3 DNA sequence: TGTGCCAGCAGCCGACTACGGACAGGGCCTGGAAACACCATATATTTT. It encodes CASSRLRTGPGNTIYF. The rearrangement joins TRBV14 to TRBJ1-3, with 8 bases identical to TRBD1. The CDR3 totals 16 residues. Per the germline V gene, CDR1 is SGHDN and CDR2 is FVKESK. The ends lost 4 bases at V and 2 bases at J; junction bases unmatched: 7.

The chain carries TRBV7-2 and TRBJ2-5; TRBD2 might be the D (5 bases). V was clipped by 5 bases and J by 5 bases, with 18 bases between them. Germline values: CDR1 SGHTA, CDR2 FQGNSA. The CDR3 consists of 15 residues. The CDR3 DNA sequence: TGTGCCAGCAGCCCCGCGCGGGTCTCGGGTGAGACCCAGTACTTC. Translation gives CASSPARVSGETQYF.

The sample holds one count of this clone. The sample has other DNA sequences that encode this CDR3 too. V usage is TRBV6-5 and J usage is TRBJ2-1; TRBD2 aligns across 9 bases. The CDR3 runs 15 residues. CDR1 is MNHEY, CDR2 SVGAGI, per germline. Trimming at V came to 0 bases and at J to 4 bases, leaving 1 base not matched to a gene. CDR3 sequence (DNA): TGTGCCAGCAGTTACTCGCGGGAGGGATACAATGAGCAGTTCTTC. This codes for CASSYSREGYNEQFF.

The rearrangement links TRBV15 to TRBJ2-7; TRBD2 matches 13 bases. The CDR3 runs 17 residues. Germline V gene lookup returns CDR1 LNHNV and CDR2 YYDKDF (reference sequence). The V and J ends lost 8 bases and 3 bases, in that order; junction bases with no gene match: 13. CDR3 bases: TGTGCCACCCATCGCCGAGGACTAGCGGGGGCCCACTACGAGCAGTACTTC. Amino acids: CATHRRGLAGAHYEQYF. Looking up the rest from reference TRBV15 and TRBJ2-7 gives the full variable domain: DAMVIQNPRYQVTQFGKPVTLSCSQTLNHNVMYWYQQKSSQAPKLLFHYYDKDFNNEADTPDNFQSRRPNTSFCFLDIRSPGLGDTAMYLCATHRRGLAGAHYEQYFGPGTRLTVT.

The CDR3 sequence: CASSFPAANYGYTF. CDR3 sequence (DNA): TGTGCCAGCAGCTTCCCCGCAGCTAACTATGGCTACACCTTC. The chain is built from TRBV7-9 and TRBJ1-2; no clear D gene. V was trimmed by 3 bases and J by 0 bases, leaving 8 bases between them. CDR1 and CDR2 from the germline V gene are SEHNR and FQNEAQ (reference sequence). There are 14 residues in the CDR3.